Listed below are T cell receptor beta chains from one sample, sequenced in a study of CD8 T cells in ankylosing spondylitis. In TCRdb, the 5' RACE reads were re-called with MiXCR into one record per CDR3 protein. Of 300,000 to 400,000 distinct CDR3 sequences in the sample, 20% to 25% were seen once. Sequenced sample: blood, either unsorted or a sorted T cell fraction (not recorded which). The receptors shown here come from a male donor with ankylosing spondylitis. Both conserved end residues are part of each CDR3. Fields, in order: D gene, J gene, clone size, V gene, CDR3 protein, CDR3 DNA. The D gene is left open where the match is weak. Some rows have no size entry. The others give once, few or many, or a class for an expanded clone.

d_gene: NA
j_gene: TRBJ2-1
abundance: few
v_gene: TRBV12-3/TRBV12-4
CDR3aa: CASRPLSGREQFF
CDR3nt: TGTGCCAGCAGACCACTAAGCGGGCGGGAGCAGTTCTTC

d_gene: NA
j_gene: TRBJ1-4
abundance: NA
v_gene: TRBV5-6
CDR3aa: CASSLRGVEKLFF
CDR3nt: TGTGCCAGCAGCTTGAGGGGAGTTGAAAAACTGTTTTTT

d_gene: TRBD2
j_gene: TRBJ2-3
abundance: few
v_gene: TRBV6-2/TRBV6-3
CDR3aa: CASSYALGGLAGEDLTDTQYF
CDR3nt: TGTGCCAGCAGTTACGCCCTCGGAGGGCTAGCGGGCGAAGATCTCACAGATACGCAGTATTTT

d_gene: NA
j_gene: TRBJ2-1
abundance: NA
v_gene: TRBV18
CDR3aa: CASSPLGLGSEQFF
CDR3nt: TGTGCCAGCTCACCCCTGGGACTTGGTTCTGAGCAGTTCTTC

d_gene: TRBD2
j_gene: TRBJ2-2
abundance: NA
v_gene: TRBV5-1
CDR3aa: CASSSGLASGELFF
CDR3nt: TGCGCCAGCAGCTCGGGACTAGCAAGCGGGGAGCTGTTTTTT

d_gene: NA
j_gene: TRBJ2-1
abundance: NA
v_gene: TRBV20-1
CDR3aa: CSARVVAASEQFF
CDR3nt: TGCAGTGCTAGAGTAGTAGCGGCGAGTGAGCAGTTCTTC

d_gene: TRBD1
j_gene: TRBJ1-4
abundance: NA
v_gene: TRBV28
CDR3aa: CASSGGGQGNEKLFF
CDR3nt: TGTGCCAGCTCCGGGGGGGGACAGGGTAACGAAAAACTGTTTTTT

d_gene: TRBD1
j_gene: TRBJ2-1
abundance: few
v_gene: TRBV20-1
CDR3aa: CSAIPGQGRNEQFF
CDR3nt: TGCAGTGCTATCCCGGGACAGGGGCGGAATGAGCAGTTCTTC

d_gene: NA
j_gene: TRBJ1-1
abundance: few
v_gene: TRBV6-5
CDR3aa: CASSTKRATEAFF
CDR3nt: TGTGCCAGCAGTACTAAGAGGGCCACTGAAGCTTTCTTT

d_gene: NA
j_gene: TRBJ1-2
abundance: NA
v_gene: TRBV18
CDR3aa: CASSHQTEGFHGYTF
CDR3nt: TGTGCCAGCTCACACCAGACAGAGGGTTTCCATGGCTACACCTTC

d_gene: TRBD2
j_gene: TRBJ2-1
abundance: NA
v_gene: TRBV4-1
CDR3aa: CASSRPASGNEQFF
CDR3nt: TGCGCCAGCAGCCGCCCAGCTAGCGGGAATGAGCAGTTCTTC

d_gene: NA
j_gene: TRBJ1-1
abundance: few
v_gene: TRBV9
CDR3aa: CASSVKSGAEAFF
CDR3nt: TGTGCCAGCAGCGTAAAGTCTGGGGCTGAAGCTTTCTTT

d_gene: TRBD2
j_gene: TRBJ2-3
abundance: few
v_gene: TRBV12-3/TRBV12-4
CDR3aa: CATQLWGGSKADTQYF
CDR3nt: TGTGCCACCCAATTATGGGGCGGGAGCAAGGCAGATACGCAGTATTTT

d_gene: TRBD2
j_gene: TRBJ2-5
abundance: few
v_gene: TRBV28
CDR3aa: CASSQRLAGNQETQYF
CDR3nt: TGTGCCAGCAGCCAGCGACTAGCGGGTAACCAAGAGACCCAGTACTTC

d_gene: NA
j_gene: TRBJ2-2
abundance: NA
v_gene: TRBV7-9
CDR3aa: CASSSQRAPNTGELFF
CDR3nt: TGTGCCAGCAGCTCCCAAAGAGCCCCGAACACCGGGGAGCTGTTTTTT

d_gene: NA
j_gene: TRBJ1-2
abundance: few
v_gene: TRBV5-1
CDR3aa: CASSKDPTPPYGYTF
CDR3nt: TGCGCCAGCAGCAAAGACCCTACGCCCCCCTATGGCTACACCTTC

d_gene: TRBD2
j_gene: TRBJ2-5
abundance: NA
v_gene: TRBV11-3
CDR3aa: CASSSLIAGGGETQYF
CDR3nt: TGTGCCAGCAGCTCACTCATAGCGGGAGGAGGGGAGACCCAGTACTTC

d_gene: NA
j_gene: TRBJ2-2
abundance: NA
v_gene: TRBV24-1
CDR3aa: CATSDPPNTGELFF
CDR3nt: TGTGCCACCAGTGACCCGCCGAACACCGGGGAGCTGTTTTTT

d_gene: TRBD2
j_gene: TRBJ2-2
abundance: few
v_gene: TRBV24-1
CDR3aa: CARGLAEKNGELFF
CDR3nt: TGTGCCAGGGGACTAGCGGAAAAGAACGGGGAGCTGTTTTTT

d_gene: NA
j_gene: TRBJ1-1
abundance: NA
v_gene: TRBV7-3
CDR3aa: CASSRGGVTEAFF
CDR3nt: TGTGCCAGCAGCCGTGGGGGGGTCACTGAAGCTTTCTTT

d_gene: NA
j_gene: TRBJ1-1
abundance: NA
v_gene: TRBV7-9
CDR3aa: CASRHRREPMNTEAFF
CDR3nt: TGTGCCAGCAGACACCGAAGGGAGCCAATGAACACTGAAGCTTTCTTT

d_gene: TRBD1
j_gene: TRBJ1-6
abundance: many
v_gene: TRBV4-2
CDR3aa: CASSQEGQANGYSPLHF
CDR3nt: TGTGCCAGCAGCCAAGAAGGACAGGCCAATGGGTATTCACCCCTCCACTTT

d_gene: NA
j_gene: TRBJ2-1
abundance: NA
v_gene: TRBV5-1
CDR3aa: CASSLERPENEQFF
CDR3nt: TGCGCCAGCAGCTTGGAACGCCCGGAAAATGAGCAGTTCTTC

d_gene: TRBD2
j_gene: TRBJ2-3
abundance: few
v_gene: TRBV6-5
CDR3aa: CASSLRTSGRADTQYF
CDR3nt: TGTGCCAGCAGTTTGCGGACTAGCGGGAGAGCAGATACGCAGTATTTT

d_gene: NA
j_gene: TRBJ2-5
abundance: few
v_gene: TRBV2
CDR3aa: CASSEGPRSETQYF
CDR3nt: TGTGCCAGCAGTGAGGGCCCCAGGTCGGAGACCCAGTACTTC

d_gene: NA
j_gene: TRBJ2-1
abundance: NA
v_gene: TRBV15
CDR3aa: CATSRDLGLLSYNEQFF
CDR3nt: TGTGCCACCAGCAGAGATTTAGGCCTTCTTTCCTACAATGAGCAGTTCTTC

d_gene: NA
j_gene: TRBJ1-2
abundance: few
v_gene: TRBV5-1
CDR3aa: CASSRTARADYGYTF
CDR3nt: TGCGCCTCCAGCCGAACGGCGCGGGCCGACTATGGCTACACCTTC

d_gene: TRBD1
j_gene: TRBJ2-7
abundance: NA
v_gene: TRBV3-1
CDR3aa: CASSPRDRGYYEQYF
CDR3nt: TGTGCCAGCAGCCCCAGGGACAGGGGATACTACGAGCAGTACTTC

d_gene: TRBD1
j_gene: TRBJ1-6
abundance: few
v_gene: TRBV5-1
CDR3aa: CASSFGQELSPLHF
CDR3nt: TGCGCCAGCAGCTTCGGACAGGAATTGTCACCCCTCCACTTT

d_gene: NA
j_gene: TRBJ2-7
abundance: NA
v_gene: TRBV11-2
CDR3aa: CASSSTWSYEQYF
CDR3nt: TGTGCCAGCAGCTCCACGTGGAGCTACGAGCAGTACTTC

d_gene: NA
j_gene: TRBJ1-3
abundance: many
v_gene: TRBV5-1
CDR3aa: CASSLVGSGNTIYF
CDR3nt: TGCGCCAGCAGCTTGGTAGGCTCTGGAAACACCATATATTTT

d_gene: NA
j_gene: TRBJ2-1
abundance: NA
v_gene: TRBV20-1
CDR3aa: CSANRDTAAYNEQFF
CDR3nt: TGCAGTGCCAACCGGGACACCGCCGCCTACAATGAGCAGTTCTTC

d_gene: NA
j_gene: TRBJ1-4
abundance: NA
v_gene: TRBV12-3/TRBV12-4
CDR3aa: CASSLGIQGEKLFF
CDR3nt: TGTGCCAGCAGTTTAGGAATCCAGGGTGAAAAACTGTTTTTT

d_gene: TRBD1
j_gene: TRBJ1-1
abundance: NA
v_gene: TRBV12-3/TRBV12-4
CDR3aa: CASRAGQMNTEAFF
CDR3nt: TGTGCCAGCAGAGCGGGACAGATGAACACTGAAGCTTTCTTT

d_gene: NA
j_gene: TRBJ1-2
abundance: few
v_gene: TRBV29-1
CDR3aa: CSVGRGGGSYGYTF
CDR3nt: TGCAGCGTTGGAAGAGGGGGAGGCTCCTATGGCTACACCTTC